Sequencing of this TCR beta chain was carried out in a study of blood T cell repertoires in COVID-19. Study-wide context: Whether acute or convalescent, the COVID-19 samples came from the United States, Italy and Spain. From T cells, B-cell-depleted T cells, or PBMCs came the material, which was cDNA or gDNA.

V was pared by 5 bases and J by 2 bases, with 13 bases of the junction left unmatched. This CDR3 region has 16 residues. Germline lookup yields CDR1 SGHRS and CDR2 YFSETQ. Patients from Seattle were sampled longitudinally, starting during active infection. Per the original data handling: Amplification of reference gene primers provided the estimated nucleated cell counts. Sequenced by immunoSEQ multiplex PCR; TCRdb stores in-frame clones only, minus some. Clone size and the V and J calls come from that table; the DNA yielded D and trimming. Found here are roughly 100,000 clones, around 81% of them singletons; the top ten hold approximately 4.6%.

The sample comprised peripheral blood. This TCR was sampled from a man older than 75 with COVID-19, enrolled during active disease. The chain recombines TRBV5-1 with TRBJ2-7; TRBD2 matches at 7 bases. The CDR3 sequence is CASRGTGTTNTYEQYF. Here the CDR3 DNA reads TGCGCCAGCAGGGGAACCGGGACTACGAATACCTACGAGCAGTACTTC.